The present T cell receptor beta chain was sequenced within a study of T cell repertoires in cytomegalovirus infection. Study-level information: Use of recently identified HLA-C-restricted and well-studied HLA-B-restricted CMV epitopes was part of the study. Notes on the study in general: The study found HLA-C-restricted CMV-specific TCR beta clonotypes dominating the ex vivo response. Based on cumulative public TCR beta family frequency, carriers of CMV plus the relevant HLA were identified.

One entry per CDR3 protein results from TCRdb running MiXCR on the reads. The sample lists about 70,000 distinct CDR3 sequences, 20% occurring once. Concerning this clonotype itself: Its specificity is unknown. A read error may account for a junction end that differs from germline.

In germline, CDR1 is SGHTA, CDR2 FQGNSA. The CDR3 has 16 amino acids. This chain connects TRBV7-2 to TRBJ2-1; D possibly uses TRBD1 or TRBD2 (7 bases each). This receptor was obtained from a human donor in good health (CMV status not recorded). Some clones in this sample may be carry-over from other donors' samples. Sequencing used CD8+ T cells from cultured PBMCs, obtained from culture after CMV antigen stimulation. The chain's CDR3 is CAGSQPGGVAYNEQFF. DNA of the CDR3: TGTGCCGGCAGCCAACCAGGGGGGGTAGCCTACAATGAGCAGTTCTTC.